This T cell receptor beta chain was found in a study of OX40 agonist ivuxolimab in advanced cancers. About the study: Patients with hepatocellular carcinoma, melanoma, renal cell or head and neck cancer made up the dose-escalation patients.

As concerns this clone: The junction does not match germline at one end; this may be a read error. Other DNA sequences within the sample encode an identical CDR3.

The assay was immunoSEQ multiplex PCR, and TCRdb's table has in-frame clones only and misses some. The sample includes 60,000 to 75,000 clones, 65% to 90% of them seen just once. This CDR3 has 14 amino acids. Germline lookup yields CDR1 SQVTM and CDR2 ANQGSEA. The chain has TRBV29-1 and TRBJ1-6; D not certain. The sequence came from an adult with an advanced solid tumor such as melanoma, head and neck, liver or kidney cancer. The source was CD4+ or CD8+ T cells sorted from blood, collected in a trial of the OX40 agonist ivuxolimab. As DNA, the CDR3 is TGCAGCGTTGAATTATCGGGATCTAATTCACCTCTCCACTTT. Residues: CSVELSGSNSPLHF.